One T cell receptor (beta chain) is described in this entry. The antigen is unknown. The data derive from a study of T cell responses to AZD1222 COVID-19 vaccine. There are 14 residues in the CDR3. CDR1 and CDR2 (germline): LGHNA, YNFKEQ. The V gene lost 2 bases and the J gene lost 0 bases, with 7 bases spanning the gap. Data came from immunoSEQ multiplex PCR; TCRdb stores just in-frame clones and leaves some out. This table holds approximately 170,000 clones, roughly nine tenths found once. Overall study results and limits: Increased Spike-specific TCR breadth and depth were observed after two AZD1222 doses. The number of AZD1222 recipients seropositive at baseline was only five to seven. There were mostly white British donors and more females than males, and clonal diversity was possibly underestimated.

The sample was peripheral blood, taken on day 0 of AZD1222 vaccination. The gene calls are TRBV4-2 and TRBJ1-1; D ambiguous. This TCR was sampled from an adult in good health. The CDR3 DNA reads as TGTGCCAGCAGCCAAACCGGGATGAACACTGAAGCTTTCTTT. Protein product: CASSQTGMNTEAFF.